These 27 T cell receptor beta chains were all obtained from the same sample, sequenced in a study of cytomegalovirus exposure and HLA in healthy donors. Primers included in the PCR were 60 Vbeta and 13 Jbeta primers. Some clones are missing from TCRdb's copy, which holds only in-frame ones; the method was immunoSEQ multiplex PCR. The sample includes roughly 200,000 clones, 75% to 85% of them seen just once. Material for sequencing was PBMCs. The receptors stem from a girl between 5 and 17 years old in good health and CMV-seropositive.

This clone was seen more than once but under ten times. This chain uses TRBV30 with TRBJ1-2; D may be TRBD1 (6 bases). Trimming cost V 5 bases and J 8 bases, with 15 bases left between them. This CDR3 spans 12 amino acids. Germline V lookup: CDR1 GTSNPN, CDR2 SVGIG (reference sequence). The CDR3 reads CAWFGTLEGYTF. In nucleotides, the CDR3 is TGTGCCTGGTTCGGGACACTCGAAGGCTACACCTTC.

The chain uses TRBV30 and TRBJ2-6; 8 nucleotides line up with TRBD1. The CDR3 consists of 19 residues. V lost 0 bases, J lost 2 bases, and 12 bases stayed unmatched. CDR1 and CDR2 from the germline V gene are GTSNPN and SVGIG (reference sequence). This CDR3 reads CAWSVRWQGALAGANVLTF. The CDR3 bases are TGTGCCTGGAGTGTAAGGTGGCAGGGGGCGCTAGCTGGGGCCAACGTCCTGACTTTC. The variable domain in full, with the rest retrieved from reference TRBV30 and TRBJ2-6, is SQTIHQWPATLVQPVGSPLSLECTVEGTSNPNLYWYRQAAGRGLQLLFYSVGIGQISSEVPQNLSASRPQDRQFILSSKKLLLSDSGFYLCAWSVRWQGALAGANVLTFGAGSRLTVL.

The CDR3 DNA reads TGTGCCAGCAGCGTAGAAGGAGGGGGCCTCCATGGCTACACCTTC. Protein product: CASSVEGGGLHGYTF. The chain joins TRBV9 to TRBJ1-2; 7 bases match TRBD1. Germline values: CDR1 SGDLS, CDR2 YYNGEE. V was clipped by 0 bases and J by 6 bases; unmatched bases: 8. The CDR3 is 15 residues long.

The V and J genes are TRBV7-9 and TRBJ1-4; D gene uncertain. The CDR3 is made up of 17 amino acids. The germline V and J ends were trimmed by 5 bases and 3 bases, with 19 bases remaining between them. The germline CDR1 and CDR2 sequences are SEHNR and FQNEAQ (reference sequence). DNA for the CDR3: TGTGCCAGCAGCCCCCGTAGAGGGAGTATTGCTAATGAAAAACTGTTTTTT. Amino acid sequence: CASSPRRGSIANEKLFF.

The V and J genes are TRBV19 and TRBJ2-7; D is ambiguous. Trimming cost V 7 bases and J 1 base, with 17 bases left between them. Germline lookup yields CDR1 LNHDA and CDR2 SQIVND (reference sequence). This CDR3 has 15 amino acids. The CDR3 nucleotides read TGTGCCAGTACTACCCACGAAGGCGGATCCTACGAGCAGTACTTC. Its protein is CASTTHEGGSYEQYF.

The J gene is TRBJ2-7, the V gene TRBV27; 9 bases match TRBD1. Trimming took 8 bases from V and 9 from J; bases not matched to a gene: 11. The length of the CDR3 is 13 residues. From germline, CDR1 is MNHEY and CDR2 SMNVEV (reference sequence). CDR3 DNA: TGTGCCAGCTCCGGGACAGGGTTTCTCGGGCAGTACTTC. It yields the protein CASSGTGFLGQYF.

This sequence joins TRBV19 and TRBJ1-5, with a possible D match to TRBD1 (6 bases). Trimming pared 6 bases from V and 0 bases from J, leaving 9 bases between. This CDR3 has 14 amino acids. Germline assignment: CDR1 LNHDA and CDR2 SQIVND (reference sequence). The CDR3 spells CASSKGDSNQPQHF. Written as DNA, the CDR3 is TGTGCCAGTAGCAAGGGGGATAGCAATCAGCCCCAGCATTTT.

The V gene is TRBV7-2, the J gene TRBJ2-3, with 8 bases that match TRBD1. V dropped 6 bases and J dropped 2; count of bases not matched to a gene: 7. CDR1 is SGHTA, CDR2 FQGNSA, per germline. The CDR3 sequence is 15 residues long. The CDR3 DNA reads as TGTGCCAGCAGACTGGGACAGGTATACACAGATACGCAGTATTTT. Its translation: CASRLGQVYTDTQYF.

On this clone: Other nucleotide sequences in the sample specify the same CDR3. The rearrangement joins TRBV5-4 to TRBJ2-5; 7 bases align to TRBD1. The CDR3 extends over 13 amino acids. With V trimmed by 7 bases and J by 1 base, 4 bases remained unmatched. Germline loops: CDR1 SGHNT, CDR2 YYREEE (reference sequence). CDR3: CASSRGTQETQYF. The CDR3 nucleotides are TGTGCCAGCTCCAGGGGGACCCAAGAGACCCAGTACTTC.

The V and J genes are TRBV19 and TRBJ2-5; 7 bases match TRBD2. The CDR3 contains 15 residues. Germline V CDR1 and CDR2: LNHDA, SQIVND (reference sequence). The junction had 9 bases not matched to a gene; V was cut back by 6 bases and J by 2 bases. The CDR3 sequence is CASSGGRGLQETQYF. For the CDR3, the DNA is TGTGCCAGTAGCGGGGGGAGGGGACTTCAAGAGACCCAGTACTTC.

This chain links TRBV5-1 with TRBJ2-3; D is perhaps TRBD1 (5 bases). Per the germline V gene, CDR1 is SGHRS and CDR2 is YFSETQ. The ends were cut back, 0 bases at V and 1 base at J, with 15 bases in the middle. The length of the CDR3 is 17 residues. Written as DNA, the CDR3 is TGCGCCAGCAGCTTGGGACTTGTGGAACAGGGCACAGATACGCAGTATTTT. Amino acids: CASSLGLVEQGTDTQYF.

The chain employs TRBV6-1 and TRBJ2-2, with 7 bases fitting TRBD1. From germline, CDR1 is MNHNS and CDR2 SASEGT. The CDR3 is 16 amino acids. The V and J ends lost 4 bases and 1 base, in that order; junction bases with no gene match: 6. The CDR3 sequence is CASSVDRVENTGELFF. The CDR3 nucleotides read TGTGCCAGCAGTGTTGACAGGGTCGAGAACACCGGGGAGCTGTTTTTT.

This clone was seen once. In DNA, the CDR3 is TGCAGCGTTGAAGTAAGGACGGGGGGCTCCTACGAGCAGTACTTC. This codes for CSVEVRTGGSYEQYF. This chain uses TRBV29-1 with TRBJ2-7; the match to TRBD2 covers 7 bases. CDR1 is SQVTM and CDR2 is ANQGSEA in the germline V gene. CDR3 length: 15 residues. V shed 1 base and J 0 bases; nucleotides not matched to a gene: 6.

The genes are TRBV4-3 and TRBJ2-1; the match to TRBD1 covers 7 bases. CDR3 length: 15 amino acids. The ends lost 0 bases at V and 8 bases at J; junction bases unmatched: 7. The V gene's germline CDR1 is LGHNA and CDR2 YSLEER. The CDR3: CASSQDLRTGDEQFF. CDR3 DNA: TGCGCCAGCAGCCAAGACCTTCGGACAGGTGATGAGCAGTTCTTC.

The V gene is TRBV4-2, the J gene TRBJ2-1; no definite D call. CDR3 length equals 17 residues. CDR1 LGHNA and CDR2 YNFKEQ come from the germline V gene. The V and J ends lost 1 base and 3 bases respectively, with 16 bases between them. CDR3 sequence (DNA): TGTGCCAGCAGCCAAGTGGCGACACTCGGAATCTACAATGAGCAGTTCTTC. Its protein product is CASSQVATLGIYNEQFF.

The gene calls are TRBV7-7 and TRBJ2-2; unclear D gene. The germline CDR1 and CDR2 sequences are SSHAT and FNYEAQ (reference sequence). The germline V and J ends were trimmed by 4 bases and 1 base, with 4 bases remaining between them. This CDR3 has 13 amino acids. The CDR3 coding sequence is TGTGCCAGCAGCTCCGGGAACACCGGGGAGCTGTTTTTT. This gives the protein CASSSGNTGELFF.

The chain combines TRBV4-3 with TRBJ2-7; weak D call: TRBD2 (6 bases). CDR1 and CDR2 from the germline V gene are LGHNA and YSLEER. The CDR3 loop spans 13 amino acids. The V and J ends lost 1 base and 6 bases respectively, with 10 bases between them. The CDR3 nucleotides are TGCGCCAGCAGCCAAGGACTAGTCGGCGAGCAGTACTTC. Protein sequence: CASSQGLVGEQYF.

J is TRBJ1-3 and V is TRBV9; the match to TRBD1 covers 7 bases. The CDR3 extends over 17 amino acids. With 3 bases clipped from V and 0 bases from J, the junction kept 9 bases outside the gene matches. CDR1 and CDR2 from the germline V gene are SGDLS and YYNGEE. The CDR3 DNA follows: TGTGCCAGCAGCGCCTCCGGGACAGACTACTCTGGAAACACCATATATTTT. This encodes CASSASGTDYSGNTIYF.

In this sample, this clone turned up a few times. In nucleotides, the CDR3 is TGTGCCAGCAGTGAATGGGCGGGGGACAGGGGGCTATCCTACAATGAGCAGTTCTTC. This sequence encodes CASSEWAGDRGLSYNEQFF. V usage is TRBV2 and J usage is TRBJ2-1; TRBD1 matches at 12 bases. Unmatched junction bases numbered 9, after V lost 2 bases and J lost 1 base. Germline V gives CDR1 SNHLY, CDR2 FYNNEI. The CDR3 is made up of 19 amino acids.

This clone was counted a single time. V and J are TRBV19 and TRBJ2-5; TRBD2 agrees at 14 bases. Germline assignment: CDR1 LNHDA and CDR2 SQIVND (reference sequence). The V segment lost 3 bases and the J segment 10 bases; nucleotides outside the gene matches: 4. This CDR3 spans 14 amino acids. The CDR3 DNA sequence: TGTGCCAGTAGTATGGGACTAGCGGGGGCTCTCCAGTACTTC. It codes for CASSMGLAGALQYF.

This chain joins TRBV5-4 and TRBJ2-1, with D possibly matching TRBD1 (5 bases). The CDR3 covers 14 residues. CDR1 and CDR2 (germline): SGHNT, YYREEE (reference sequence). Trimming cost V 1 base and J 9 bases, with 14 bases left between them. DNA of the CDR3: TGTGCCAGCAGCTTGCAGGGTCCCGGTAGTGAGCAGTTCTTC. Protein: CASSLQGPGSEQFF.

The chain has TRBV7-9 and TRBJ1-6; D gene unclear. Germline CDR1 and CDR2: SEHNR and FQNEAQ (reference sequence). The CDR3 runs to 13 residues. V was trimmed by 5 bases and J by 5 bases, leaving 7 bases between them. The CDR3 loop is CASSPFDNSPLHF. The DNA of the CDR3 is TGTGCCAGCAGCCCCTTCGATAATTCACCCCTCCACTTT.

The chain employs TRBV4-1 and TRBJ2-7, with 7 positions matching TRBD1. From germline, CDR1 is MGHRA and CDR2 YSYEKL. CDR3 size: 18 residues. The trim removed 3 bases at V and 2 bases at J, leaving 16 bases unmatched. The CDR3: CASSQVHVPGQAAYEQYF. CDR3 bases: TGCGCCAGCAGCCAGGTACATGTTCCCGGACAGGCGGCCTACGAGCAGTACTTC.

The chain joins TRBV9 to TRBJ2-1; D is undetermined. V was pared by 4 bases and J by 1 base, with 12 bases between. Germline V gene sequence: CDR1 SGDLS, CDR2 YYNGEE. The CDR3 runs 15 residues. CDR3 sequence: CASSSAPESYNEQFF. In DNA form, the CDR3 reads TGTGCCAGCAGCAGTGCACCGGAGTCCTACAATGAGCAGTTCTTC.

This chain links TRBV6-5 with TRBJ2-1, with TRBD2 as a possible D gene (5 bases). Trimming removed 6 bases from V and 2 bases from J, with 11 bases in between. The length of the CDR3 is 14 residues. CDR1 is MNHEY, CDR2 SVGAGI, per germline. The CDR3 is CASRKLVPYNEQFF. As DNA, the CDR3 is TGTGCCAGCAGGAAACTAGTCCCCTACAATGAGCAGTTCTTC.

The chain recombines TRBV15 with TRBJ2-1; 12 positions agree with TRBD2. With V trimmed by 1 base and J by 8 bases, 9 bases remained unmatched. Germline assignment: CDR1 LNHNV and CDR2 YYDKDF (reference sequence). The CDR3 loop spans 17 amino acids. The CDR3 DNA is TGTGCCACCAGCAGAGGGGCTAGCGGGGGGGCCGTTGATGAGCAGTTCTTC. The encoded protein is CATSRGASGGAVDEQFF.

This rearrangement joins TRBV5-1 to TRBJ2-4; D may be TRBD1 (5 bases). CDR1 and CDR2 (germline): SGHRS, YFSETQ. V was cut by 4 bases and J by 0 bases, with 14 bases left in between. CDR3 size: 16 residues. The CDR3 DNA is TGCGCCAGCAGCCCTACAGACAGACTAGCCAAAAACATTCAGTACTTC. This encodes CASSPTDRLAKNIQYF.